This T cell receptor beta chain was identified during a study of early T cells in non-severe SARS-CoV-2 infection. At the level of the study: The input, bulk RNA from unsorted whole blood, was sequenced, and chains were unpaired.

Trimming left V 5 bases short and J 1 base short, with 12 bases between. The CDR3 covers 15 residues. This clonotype has a handful of counts. Unique molecular identifiers were attached to individual cDNA molecules. A single record per CDR3 protein comes from TCRdb applying MiXCR to the 5' RACE reads. The profile shows fewer than 95,000 distinct CDR3 sequences, 16% of them singletons. This receptor was taken from an adult who was a healthcare worker with PCR-confirmed SARS-CoV-2 infection or an uninfected control (not recorded which). The sample here was whole blood, taken at baseline. J is TRBJ2-1 and V is TRBV12-3 or TRBV12-4; no firm D call. The DNA for the CDR3 is TGTGCCAGCAGTCTCTCGCCTCGTTCCTACAATGAGCAGTTCTTC. Its protein product is CASSLSPRSYNEQFF.